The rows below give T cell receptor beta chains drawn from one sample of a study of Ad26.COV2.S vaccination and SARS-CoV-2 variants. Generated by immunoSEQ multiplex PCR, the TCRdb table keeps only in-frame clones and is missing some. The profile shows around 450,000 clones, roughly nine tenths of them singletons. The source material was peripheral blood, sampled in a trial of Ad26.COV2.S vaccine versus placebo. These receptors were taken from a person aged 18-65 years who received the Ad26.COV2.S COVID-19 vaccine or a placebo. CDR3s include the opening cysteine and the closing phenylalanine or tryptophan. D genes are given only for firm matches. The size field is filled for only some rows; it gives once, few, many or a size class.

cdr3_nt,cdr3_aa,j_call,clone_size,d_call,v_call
TGTGCCAGCAGCCAATCTCAGGGTATTCAGCCCCAGCATTTT,CASSQSQGIQPQHF,TRBJ1-5,-,-,TRBV16
TGTGCCAGCGGAGGGACAGGCGGTCTCACCGGGGAGCTGTTTTTT,CASGGTGGLTGELFF,TRBJ2-2,-,TRBD1,TRBV2
TGTGCCAGTAGAGATCGGCAGGGCGCCTACAATGAGCAGTTCTTC,CASRDRQGAYNEQFF,TRBJ2-1,-,-,TRBV19
TGTGCCAGCAGCCAACGCGGTAGAGAGCCTGGAAACACCATATATTTT,CASSQRGREPGNTIYF,TRBJ1-3,-,-,TRBV7-9
TGTGCCAGCAAGGCGATCGAGCAGTACTTC,CASKAIEQYF,TRBJ2-7,-,-,TRBV2
TGTGCCAGTAGTATGCGGGCGGGAGGCAACAATGAGCAGTTCTTC,CASSMRAGGNNEQFF,TRBJ2-1,-,TRBD2,TRBV19
TGTGCCAGCAGCAACCCTACGATGGGGGTTGGCAATCAGCCCCAGCATTTT,CASSNPTMGVGNQPQHF,TRBJ1-5,-,-,TRBV7-8
TGTGCCAGCAGGACCTCGGGGCAGTCTCGTACTGAAGCTTTCTTT,CASRTSGQSRTEAFF,TRBJ1-1,-,-,TRBV28
TGTGCCAGCAGCGACCGGTGGACAGGGAATGGCTACACCTTC,CASSDRWTGNGYTF,TRBJ1-2,-,TRBD1,TRBV11-1
TGTGCCAGCAGCAAAGCGGGAGGGACAGGGCTAAGGAAGTTCTACGAGCAGTACTTC,CASSKAGGTGLRKFYEQYF,TRBJ2-7,-,-,TRBV21-1
TGTGCCAGCAGTTACTCTGGACTAGCGGGGAATCGTGAGCAGTTCTTC,CASSYSGLAGNREQFF,TRBJ2-1,-,TRBD2,TRBV6-5
TGTGCCAGCAGCTTGGGACTAGCAAACTACGAGCAGTACTTC,CASSLGLANYEQYF,TRBJ2-7,-,TRBD2,TRBV27
TGTGCCAGCAGTTATACGGACAGATCCGAGCAGTACTTC,CASSYTDRSEQYF,TRBJ2-7,-,-,TRBV28
TGTGCCAGCAGTCCGACAGGGCATAGCAATCAGCCCCAGCATTTT,CASSPTGHSNQPQHF,TRBJ1-5,-,TRBD1,TRBV6-5
TGTGCCAGCAGCTTAGGTGGGGGCCCCGAGCAGTACTTC,CASSLGGGPEQYF,TRBJ2-7,-,-,TRBV7-9
TGTGCCTGGAATAGGTGGGTGCAAGGATCCTACAATGAGCAGTTCTTC,CAWNRWVQGSYNEQFF,TRBJ2-1,-,-,TRBV30
TGTGCCAGCAGTCAAACTCCGGGGGCGGAACCCCTCCACTTT,CASSQTPGAEPLHF,TRBJ1-6,few,-,TRBV6-6
TGTGCCAGCGGAGACAGGGGGTCCTACGAGCAGTACTTC,CASGDRGSYEQYF,TRBJ2-7,few,TRBD1,TRBV6-5
TGTGCCAGCTCACCACTGCCCGGACCGAGCTCCTACGAGCAGTACTTC,CASSPLPGPSSYEQYF,TRBJ2-7,-,-,TRBV18
TGTGCTAGTGGTTCGGACCGCAAGGACAGCCCTTGGAGGGGCTACACCTTC,CASGSDRKDSPWRGYTF,TRBJ1-2,-,-,TRBV12-5
TGTGCCACCAGTGATGTACGACAGGGCCCTAGGTCGACTAATGAAAAACTGTTTTTT,CATSDVRQGPRSTNEKLFF,TRBJ1-4,-,TRBD1,TRBV24-1
TGTGCCAGCAGCTTGGTACACGGGACTAGCGCACAGTTCTTC,CASSLVHGTSAQFF,TRBJ2-1,-,TRBD2,TRBV5-5
TGTGCCAGCAGCTTTACAGGGAACACCGGGGAGCTGTTTTTT,CASSFTGNTGELFF,TRBJ2-2,-,-,TRBV5-4
TGTGCCAGCAGCGGACACAGGGAGGCCCGCGATTCACCCCTCCACTTT,CASSGHREARDSPLHF,TRBJ1-6,-,-,TRBV6-2/TRBV6-3
TGCGCCAGCAGCCGTGACAGGGAAAAAGAAAAACTGTTTTTT,CASSRDREKEKLFF,TRBJ1-4,-,TRBD1,TRBV5-1
TGTGCCAGCAGCATATCCGGGACTAGTAGGGGGAATGAGCAGTTCTTC,CASSISGTSRGNEQFF,TRBJ2-1,-,TRBD2,TRBV7-2
TGTGCCAGCAGTTACTCGCTTGGTAGCAATCAGCCCCAGCATTTT,CASSYSLGSNQPQHF,TRBJ1-5,-,-,TRBV6-6
TGTGCCAGCAGCCCACAGGGGGTGTCTGAAGCTTTCTTT,CASSPQGVSEAFF,TRBJ1-1,-,TRBD1,TRBV3-1/TRBV3-2
TGTGCCAGCAAGGGCGGGACAGCGGGAAACAATGAGCAGTTCTTC,CASKGGTAGNNEQFF,TRBJ2-1,-,-,TRBV6-5
TGTGCCTGGGCCACAGAAAGCTACACTGAAGCTTTCTTT,CAWATESYTEAFF,TRBJ1-1,-,-,TRBV30
TGCGCCAGCAGCCAAGAGGGGGCCGGGCGGACCTATGGCTACACCTTC,CASSQEGAGRTYGYTF,TRBJ1-2,-,-,TRBV4-1
TGTGCCAGCAGTTTCGGGGCTGAAGCTTTCTTT,CASSFGAEAFF,TRBJ1-1,-,-,TRBV12-3/TRBV12-4
TGTGCCAGCACGGGACAGGTGAACACTGAAGCTTTCTTT,CASTGQVNTEAFF,TRBJ1-1,-,TRBD1,TRBV25-1
TGTGCCAGCACCTTGAGAGCGCAATCCACAGATACGCAGTATTTT,CASTLRAQSTDTQYF,TRBJ2-3,-,-,TRBV18
TGCGCCAGCAGCCAAGACCTACCAGGGAATAGCAATCAGCCCCAGCATTTT,CASSQDLPGNSNQPQHF,TRBJ1-5,-,-,TRBV4-3
TGTGCCTGGAGGGCGGGCGTCGCCTACGAGCAGTACTTC,CAWRAGVAYEQYF,TRBJ2-7,-,-,TRBV30
TGTGCCATCAGTAACCAGACTAGCGGGATTATCAATGAGCAGTTCTTC,CAISNQTSGIINEQFF,TRBJ2-1,-,TRBD2,TRBV10-3
TGCAGCGTCTACAAGACCATGAACACTGAAGCTTTCTTT,CSVYKTMNTEAFF,TRBJ1-1,-,-,TRBV29-1
TGTGCCAGCAGTTTGGTAGGGAGAAACACCATATATTTT,CASSLVGRNTIYF,TRBJ1-3,-,-,TRBV28